This T cell receptor beta chain derives from a study of CD8 T cells in ankylosing spondylitis (dated by TCRdb to the late 2010s). About the investigation overall: The study set out to find disease-linked TCR variants by profiling T cell receptor beta repertoires in ankylosing spondylitis patients and healthy donors. The full study cohort was made up of about 25 ankylosing spondylitis patients and some 100 healthy donors. Samples of peripheral blood were taken, and for ankylosing spondylitis patients, synovial fluid was collected as well.

Summary of the overall study and its limitations: The disease-linked clones showed a CD8+ phenotype and occurred at relatively low frequencies in peripheral blood. Some of the motif variants had been reported before in the synovial fluid and blood of reactive arthritis patients, a finding that suggests common disease-initiation mechanisms. The disease-linked clones were reported to be significantly enriched in matched synovial fluid samples from ankylosing spondylitis patients. Blood from ankylosing spondylitis patients appeared to be characterized by a TCR beta motif composed of roughly eight highly homologous amino acid variants.

Data came from an Illumina HiSeq 2500. TCR beta libraries were prepared by quantitative 5'-RACE with molecular barcodes. Processing in the source paper ran as follows. To identify disease-linked TCR variants, a new computational method was used, one built on a probabilistic model of VDJ rearrangement. The public sequencing data were trimmed at Q25 with fastp and processed into clonotypes with MiXCR by TCRdb, which kept only in-frame beta chains. Identical CDR3 proteins give one entry, which carries the most common genes and DNA. These V and J calls originate from TCRdb's pipeline instead of the authors' own analysis. Present in this sample are a few hundred thousand distinct CDR3 sequences, around 24% of which were seen just once. Of the sample, around 17% falls within the top ten clones. A distance of 7 bases separates the germline ends of V and J, which lose 0 bases and 3 bases respectively. The germline V gene provides CDR1 SGDLS and CDR2 YYNGEE. The CDR3 numbers 14 residues from cysteine through phenylalanine. Only the CDR3 DNA stays, 42 bases, in frame from base 1.

In its sample, this clonotype was seen a few times. Its antigen remains undetermined. No per-base quality is available; no much larger clone lies one base away. Sequenced material: blood, either unsorted or a sorted T cell fraction (not recorded which). The chain employs TRBV9 and TRBJ1-5; TRBD1 could be the D gene, as 6 bases match. This TCR came from a male donor with ankylosing spondylitis. The CDR3 has the sequence CASSVAGVNQPQHF. The DNA is TGTGCCAGCAGCGTAGCAGGGGTCAATCAGCCCCAGCATTTT.